This T cell receptor (beta chain) derives from a study of cytomegalovirus exposure and HLA in healthy donors. General study points: Previously analyzed data showed that most TCR beta V segments were productive at a frequency of about 90% or about 30%.

Concerning this clone itself: Its target is unknown.

The CDR3 is 13 amino acids. The V and J ends lost 3 bases and 2 bases respectively, with 7 bases between them. Per the germline V gene, CDR1 is SGHAT and CDR2 is FQNNGV. This PCR relied on a set of 60 Vbeta primers and 13 Jbeta primers. Using immunoSEQ multiplex PCR, the repertoire was profiled, and TCRdb retains in-frame clones only, with some absent. This sample yields approximately 190,000 clones, of which roughly four fifths are seen a single time; about 0.78% belongs to the top ten. V gene TRBV11-2 combines with J gene TRBJ2-5; D remains ambiguous. This receptor was taken from a woman younger than 35 in good health and CMV-seronegative. What was sequenced was PBMCs. In DNA form, the CDR3 reads TGTGCCAGCAGCTTGGGCCTTCAAGAGACCCAGTACTTC. Translating gives CASSLGLQETQYF. Looking up the rest from reference TRBV11-2 and TRBJ2-5 gives the full variable domain: EAGVAQSPRYKIIEKRQSVAFWCNPISGHATLYWYQQILGQGPKLLIQFQNNGVVDDSQLPKDRFSAERLKGVDSTLKIQPAKLEDSAVYLCASSLGLQETQYFGPGTRLLVL.